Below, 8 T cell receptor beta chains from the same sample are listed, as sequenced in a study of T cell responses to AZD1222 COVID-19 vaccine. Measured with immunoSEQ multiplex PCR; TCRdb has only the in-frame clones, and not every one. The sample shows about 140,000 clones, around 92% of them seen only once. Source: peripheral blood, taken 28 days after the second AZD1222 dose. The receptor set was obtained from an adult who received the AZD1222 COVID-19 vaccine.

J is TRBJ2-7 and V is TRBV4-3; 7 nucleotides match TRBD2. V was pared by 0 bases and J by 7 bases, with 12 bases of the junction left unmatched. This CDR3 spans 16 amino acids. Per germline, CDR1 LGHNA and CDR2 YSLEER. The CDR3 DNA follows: TGCGCCAGCAGCCAAGATCCAGCTAGCGGCCTGAGAGAGCAGTACTTC. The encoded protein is CASSQDPASGLREQYF.

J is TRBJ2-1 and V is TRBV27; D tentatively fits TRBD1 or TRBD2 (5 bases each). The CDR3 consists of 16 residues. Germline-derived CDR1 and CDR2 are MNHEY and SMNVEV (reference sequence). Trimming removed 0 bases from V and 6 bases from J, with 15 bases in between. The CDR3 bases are TGTGCCAGCAGTTTATCGGGGGTTTCGGTTTCCAATGAGCAGTTCTTC. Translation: CASSLSGVSVSNEQFF.

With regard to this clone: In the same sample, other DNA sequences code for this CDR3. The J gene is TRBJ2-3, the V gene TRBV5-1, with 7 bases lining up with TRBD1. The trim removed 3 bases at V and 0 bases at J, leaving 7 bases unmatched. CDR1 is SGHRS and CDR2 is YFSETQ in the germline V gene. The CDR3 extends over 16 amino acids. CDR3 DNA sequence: TGCGCCAGCAGCTGGACAGGAGCCTCTAGCACAGATACGCAGTATTTT. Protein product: CASSWTGASSTDTQYF.

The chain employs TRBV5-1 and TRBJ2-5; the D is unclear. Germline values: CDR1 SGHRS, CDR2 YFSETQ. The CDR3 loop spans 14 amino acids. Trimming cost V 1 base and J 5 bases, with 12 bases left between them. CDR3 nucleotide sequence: TGCGCCAGCAGCTTGTTTATGGGTGTCGAGACCCAGTACTTC. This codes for CASSLFMGVETQYF.

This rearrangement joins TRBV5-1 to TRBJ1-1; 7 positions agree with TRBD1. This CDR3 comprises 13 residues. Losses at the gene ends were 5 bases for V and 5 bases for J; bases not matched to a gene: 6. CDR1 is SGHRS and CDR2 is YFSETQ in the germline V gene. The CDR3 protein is CASRPGGQTEAFF. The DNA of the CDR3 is TGCGCCAGCAGACCAGGGGGACAAACTGAAGCTTTCTTT.

The CDR3 loop reads CASSTPGTNYGYTF. The CDR3 DNA reads TGTGCCAGTAGCACCCCTGGAACTAACTATGGCTACACCTTC. The genes are TRBV19 and TRBJ1-2; D is unresolved. Per the germline V gene, CDR1 is LNHDA and CDR2 is SQIVND (reference sequence). With 6 bases removed from V and 0 bases from J, the gap between germline ends came to 11 bases. The CDR3 loop spans 14 amino acids.

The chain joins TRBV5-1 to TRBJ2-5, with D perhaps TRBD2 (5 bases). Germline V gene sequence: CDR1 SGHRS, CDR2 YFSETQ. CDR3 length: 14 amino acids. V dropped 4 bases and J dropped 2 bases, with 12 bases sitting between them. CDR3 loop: CASSQGLAQETQYF. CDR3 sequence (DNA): TGCGCCAGCAGCCAAGGACTGGCTCAAGAGACCCAGTACTTC.

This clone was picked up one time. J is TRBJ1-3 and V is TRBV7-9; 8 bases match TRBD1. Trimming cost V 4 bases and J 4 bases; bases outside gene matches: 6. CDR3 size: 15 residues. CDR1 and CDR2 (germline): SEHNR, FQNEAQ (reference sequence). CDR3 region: CASSYGQGRGNTIYF. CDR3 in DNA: TGTGCCAGCAGCTACGGACAGGGCCGGGGAAACACCATATATTTT. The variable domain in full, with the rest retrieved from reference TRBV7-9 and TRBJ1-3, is DTGVSQNPRHKITKRGQNVTFRCDPISEHNRLYWYRQTLGQGPEFLTYFQNEAQLEKSRLLSDRFSAERPKGSFSTLEIQRTEQGDSAMYLCASSYGQGRGNTIYFGEGSWLTVV.